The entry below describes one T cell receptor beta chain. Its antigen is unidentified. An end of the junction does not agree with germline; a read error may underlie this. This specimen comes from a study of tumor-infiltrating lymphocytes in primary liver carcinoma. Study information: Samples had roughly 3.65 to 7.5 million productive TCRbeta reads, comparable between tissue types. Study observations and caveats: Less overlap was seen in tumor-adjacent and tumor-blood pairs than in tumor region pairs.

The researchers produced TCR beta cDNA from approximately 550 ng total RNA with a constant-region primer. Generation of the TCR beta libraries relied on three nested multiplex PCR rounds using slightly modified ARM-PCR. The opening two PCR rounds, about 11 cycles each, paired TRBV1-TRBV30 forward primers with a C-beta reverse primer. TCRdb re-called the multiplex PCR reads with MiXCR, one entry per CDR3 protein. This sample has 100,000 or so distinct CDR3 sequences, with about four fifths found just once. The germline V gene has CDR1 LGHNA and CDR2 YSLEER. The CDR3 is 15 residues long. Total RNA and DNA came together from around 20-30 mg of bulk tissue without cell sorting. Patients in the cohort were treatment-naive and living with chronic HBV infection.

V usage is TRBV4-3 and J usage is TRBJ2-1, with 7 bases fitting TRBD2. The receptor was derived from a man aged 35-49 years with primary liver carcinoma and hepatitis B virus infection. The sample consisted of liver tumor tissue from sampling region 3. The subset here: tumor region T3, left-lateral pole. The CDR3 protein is CTGSQDRASGFERFF. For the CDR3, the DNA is TGCACCGGCAGCCAAGATAGAGCTAGCGGATTTGAGCGGTTCTTC.